This T cell receptor (beta chain) was retrieved from a study of T cell clonotyping in hematopoietic cell transplantation. TCRdb keeps only in-frame clones here, not all; method: immunoSEQ multiplex PCR. The sample has nearly 70,000 clones, approximately 94% seen once. With respect to this clone: The antigen remains undetermined.

Study-wide findings and caveats: Graft donor and pretransplant recipient Inverse Simpson Index values predicted broader posttransplant TCR diversity.

Sequenced material: peripheral blood mononuclear cells. This clonotype originated in a man aged 50-59 years in good health. Some clones in this sample may be carry-over from other donors' samples.

CDR3 loop: CASSLGVGAYEQYF. CDR3 DNA: TGTGCCAGCAGCTTGGGGGTCGGAGCCTACGAGCAGTACTTC. The chain employs TRBV5-6 and TRBJ2-7; D call uncertain. The length of the CDR3 is 14 residues. Looked up from germline, CDR1 is SGHDT and CDR2 is YYEEEE. V lost 0 bases to trimming and J lost 2 bases, with 9 bases between them.